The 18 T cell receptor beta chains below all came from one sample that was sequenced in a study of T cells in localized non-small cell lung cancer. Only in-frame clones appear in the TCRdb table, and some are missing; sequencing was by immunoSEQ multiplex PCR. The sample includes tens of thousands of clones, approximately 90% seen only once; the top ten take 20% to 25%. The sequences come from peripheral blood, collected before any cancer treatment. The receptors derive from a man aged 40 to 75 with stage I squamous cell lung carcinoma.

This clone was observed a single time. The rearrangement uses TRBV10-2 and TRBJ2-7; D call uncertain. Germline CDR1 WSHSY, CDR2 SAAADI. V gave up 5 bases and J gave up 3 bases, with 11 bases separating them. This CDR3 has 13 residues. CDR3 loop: CASSRVGFYEQYF. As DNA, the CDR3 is TGCGCCAGCAGTAGAGTGGGTTTCTACGAGCAGTACTTC.

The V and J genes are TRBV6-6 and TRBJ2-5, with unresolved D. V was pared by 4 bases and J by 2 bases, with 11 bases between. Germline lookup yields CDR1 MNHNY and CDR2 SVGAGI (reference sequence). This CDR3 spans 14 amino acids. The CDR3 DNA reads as TGTGCCAGCAGTTCCCGGTCCGCTCAAGAGACCCAGTACTTC. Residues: CASSSRSAQETQYF.

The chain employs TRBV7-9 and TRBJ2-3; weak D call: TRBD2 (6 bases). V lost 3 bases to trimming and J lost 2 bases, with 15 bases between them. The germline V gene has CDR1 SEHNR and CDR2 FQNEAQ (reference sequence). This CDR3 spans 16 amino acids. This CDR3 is CASSFGSGRPTDTQYF. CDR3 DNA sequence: TGTGCCAGCAGCTTCGGTAGCGGCCGACCCACAGATACGCAGTATTTT. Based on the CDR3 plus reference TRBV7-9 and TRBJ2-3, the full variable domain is DTGVSQNPRHKITKRGQNVTFRCDPISEHNRLYWYRQTLGQGPEFLTYFQNEAQLEKSRLLSDRFSAERPKGSFSTLEIQRTEQGDSAMYLCASSFGSGRPTDTQYFGPGTRLTVL.

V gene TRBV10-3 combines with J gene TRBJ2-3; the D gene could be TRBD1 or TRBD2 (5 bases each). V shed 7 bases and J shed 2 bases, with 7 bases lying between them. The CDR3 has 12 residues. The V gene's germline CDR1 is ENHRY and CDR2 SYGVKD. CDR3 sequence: CAIMGDTDTQYF. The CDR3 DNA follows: TGTGCCATCATGGGGGACACAGATACGCAGTATTTT.

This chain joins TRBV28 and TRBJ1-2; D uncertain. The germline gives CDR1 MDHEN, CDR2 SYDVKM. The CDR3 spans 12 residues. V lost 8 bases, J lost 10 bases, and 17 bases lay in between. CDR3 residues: CASQVKAWHYTF. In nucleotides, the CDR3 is TGTGCCAGCCAGGTAAAGGCATGGCACTACACCTTC.

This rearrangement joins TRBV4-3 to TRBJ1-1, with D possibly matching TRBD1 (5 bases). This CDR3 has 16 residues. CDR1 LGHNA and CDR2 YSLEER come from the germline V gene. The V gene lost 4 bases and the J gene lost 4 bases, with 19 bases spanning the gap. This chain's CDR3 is CASSPQAQGRGTEAFF. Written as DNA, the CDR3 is TGCGCCAGCAGCCCCCAGGCGCAGGGCCGGGGCACTGAAGCTTTCTTT.

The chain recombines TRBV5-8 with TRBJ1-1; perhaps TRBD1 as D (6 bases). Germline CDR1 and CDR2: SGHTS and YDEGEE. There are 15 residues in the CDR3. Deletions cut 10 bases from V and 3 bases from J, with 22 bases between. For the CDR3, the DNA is TGTGCCTCAGATAAGAGGGGGGGCGGTGACACTGAAGCTTTCTTT. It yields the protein CASDKRGGGDTEAFF.

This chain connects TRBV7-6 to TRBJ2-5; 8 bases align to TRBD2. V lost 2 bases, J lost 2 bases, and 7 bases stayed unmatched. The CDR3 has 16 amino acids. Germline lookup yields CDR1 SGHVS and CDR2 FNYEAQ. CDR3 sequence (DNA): TGTGCCAGCAGCTTATCGTCGACTAGCGAACAAGAGACCCAGTACTTC. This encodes CASSLSSTSEQETQYF.

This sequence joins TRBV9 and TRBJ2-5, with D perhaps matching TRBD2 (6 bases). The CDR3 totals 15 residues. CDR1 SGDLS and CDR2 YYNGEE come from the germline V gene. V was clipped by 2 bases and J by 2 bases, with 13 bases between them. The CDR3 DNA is TGTGCCAGCAGCGTGGCGAACCTAGCGCAAGAGACCCAGTACTTC. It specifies CASSVANLAQETQYF.

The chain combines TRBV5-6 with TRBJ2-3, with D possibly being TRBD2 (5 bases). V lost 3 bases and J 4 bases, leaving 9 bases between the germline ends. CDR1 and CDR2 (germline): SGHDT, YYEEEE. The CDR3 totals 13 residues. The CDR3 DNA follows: TGTGCCAGCAGCTGGACTCTCCCAGATACGCAGTATTTT. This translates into CASSWTLPDTQYF.

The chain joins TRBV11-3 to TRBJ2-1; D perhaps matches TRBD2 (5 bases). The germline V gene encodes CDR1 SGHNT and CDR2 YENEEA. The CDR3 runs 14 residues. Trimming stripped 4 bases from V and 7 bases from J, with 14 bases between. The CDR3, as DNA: TGTGCCAGCAGCTACCGCCTTAGCGATAATGAGCAGTTCTTC. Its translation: CASSYRLSDNEQFF.

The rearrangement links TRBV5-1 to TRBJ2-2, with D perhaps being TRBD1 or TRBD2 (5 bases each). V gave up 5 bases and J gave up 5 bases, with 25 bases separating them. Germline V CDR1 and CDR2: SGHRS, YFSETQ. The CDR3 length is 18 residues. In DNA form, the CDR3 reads TGCGCCAGCAGACACTCCCCTCGGGGCTCAAGGGAAACCGGGGAGCTGTTTTTT. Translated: CASRHSPRGSRETGELFF.

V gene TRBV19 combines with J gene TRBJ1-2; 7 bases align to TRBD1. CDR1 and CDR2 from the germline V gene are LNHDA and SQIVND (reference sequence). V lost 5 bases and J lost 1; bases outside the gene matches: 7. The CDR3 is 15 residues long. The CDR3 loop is CASSVDREVNYGYTF. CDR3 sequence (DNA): TGTGCCAGTAGTGTCGACAGGGAGGTTAACTATGGCTACACCTTC.

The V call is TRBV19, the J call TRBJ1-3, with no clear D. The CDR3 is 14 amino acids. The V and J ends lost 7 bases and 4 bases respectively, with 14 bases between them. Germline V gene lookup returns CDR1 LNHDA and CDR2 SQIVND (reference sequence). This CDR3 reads CASTRGGPGNTIYF. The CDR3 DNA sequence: TGTGCCAGTACCCGCGGAGGCCCGGGAAACACCATATATTTT.

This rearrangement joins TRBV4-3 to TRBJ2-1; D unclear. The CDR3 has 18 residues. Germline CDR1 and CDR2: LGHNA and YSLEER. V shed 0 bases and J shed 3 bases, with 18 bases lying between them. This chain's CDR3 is CASSQDAEARLYYNEQFF. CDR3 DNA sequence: TGCGCCAGCAGCCAAGATGCGGAAGCCCGCTTGTACTACAATGAGCAGTTCTTC.

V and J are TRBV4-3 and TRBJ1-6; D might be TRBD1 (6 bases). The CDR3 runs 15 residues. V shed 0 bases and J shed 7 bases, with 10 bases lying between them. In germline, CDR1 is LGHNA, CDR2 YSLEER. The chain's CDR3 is CASSQEGGLNSPLHF. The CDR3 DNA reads TGCGCCAGCAGCCAAGAGGGGGGCTTGAATTCACCCCTCCACTTT.

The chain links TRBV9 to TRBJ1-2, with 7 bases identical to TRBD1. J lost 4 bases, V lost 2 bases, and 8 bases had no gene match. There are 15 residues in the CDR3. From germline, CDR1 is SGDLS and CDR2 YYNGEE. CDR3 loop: CASSVRGGAGYGYTF. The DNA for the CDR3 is TGTGCCAGCAGCGTTCGAGGGGGCGCGGGCTATGGCTACACCTTC.

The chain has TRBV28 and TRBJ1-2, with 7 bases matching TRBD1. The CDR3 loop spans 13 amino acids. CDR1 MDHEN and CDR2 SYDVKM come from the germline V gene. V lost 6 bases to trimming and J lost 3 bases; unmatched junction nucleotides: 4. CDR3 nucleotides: TGTGCCAGCAGCCCCAGGGGGTACTATGGCTACACCTTC. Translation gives CASSPRGYYGYTF.